The 18 T cell receptor beta chains below were found in one sample sequenced in a study of cytomegalovirus exposure and HLA in healthy donors. The repertoire was sequenced with immunoSEQ multiplex PCR; TCRdb's copy has only in-frame clones and lacks some. The sample carries 120,000 or so clones, roughly 90% recorded once. Material for sequencing was PBMCs. These TCRs come from a woman in her twenties or thirties in good health and CMV-seropositive.

The chain recombines TRBV4-2 with TRBJ2-2; TRBD1 agrees at 11 bases. The CDR3 is made up of 19 amino acids. Per germline, CDR1 LGHNA and CDR2 YNFKEQ. With V trimmed by 0 bases and J by 8 bases, 14 bases remained unmatched. Here the CDR3 DNA reads TGTGCCAGCAGCCAAGAAGTCTCCCCGGGACAGGGGGAAGGGGGGGAGCTGTTTTTT. Translating it yields CASSQEVSPGQGEGGELFF.

This clone has only one observation. V usage is TRBV25-1 and J usage is TRBJ1-5; D might be TRBD1 (5 bases). CDR1 and CDR2 from the germline V gene are MGHDK and SYGVNS. The V gene lost 6 bases and the J gene lost 4 bases, with 13 bases spanning the gap. This CDR3 has 14 residues. The CDR3 sequence: CASSGFGGNQPQHF. The CDR3 region has the DNA TGTGCCAGCAGCGGTTTCGGGGGAAATCAGCCCCAGCATTTT.

V is TRBV30 and J is TRBJ2-1; 11 bases are shared with TRBD2. Trimming took 8 bases from V and 9 from J; bases not matched to a gene: 27. The CDR3 has 19 amino acids. Germline V gene data show CDR1 as GTSNPN and CDR2 as SVGIG (reference sequence). CDR3 amino acids: CAQTLSGRAIGISGGEQFF. The CDR3 nucleotides read TGTGCCCAGACTCTTAGCGGGAGGGCCATTGGGATTTCAGGAGGTGAGCAGTTCTTC.

The chain uses TRBV5-1 and TRBJ2-4, with D perhaps TRBD2 (6 bases). The V and J ends lost 4 bases and 3 bases respectively, with 17 bases between them. Germline V lookup: CDR1 SGHRS, CDR2 YFSETQ. The CDR3 has 16 amino acids. Here the CDR3 reads CASSLGGLVGKNIQYF. In nucleotides, the CDR3 is TGCGCCAGCAGCCTCGGGGGTTTGGTTGGCAAAAACATTCAGTACTTC. Based on the CDR3 plus reference TRBV5-1 and TRBJ2-4, the full variable domain is KAGVTQTPRYLIKTRGQQVTLSCSPISGHRSVSWYQQTPGQGLQFLFEYFSETQRNKGNFPGRFSGRQFSNSRSEMNVSTLELGDSALYLCASSLGGLVGKNIQYFGAGTRLSVL.

This clone came up once. V is TRBV7-8 and J is TRBJ2-1; 14 bases align to TRBD2. Germline V lookup: CDR1 SGHVS, CDR2 FQNEAQ. With 5 bases clipped from V and 6 bases from J, the junction kept 3 bases outside the gene matches. The CDR3 loop spans 15 amino acids. The CDR3 nucleotides are TGTGCCAGCAGCCGACTAGCGGGGGGGGTCAATGAGCAGTTCTTC. It is translated as CASSRLAGGVNEQFF.

This chain uses TRBV4-3 with TRBJ2-1; 7 bases agree with TRBD2. The CDR3 loop spans 17 amino acids. Trimming at V came to 0 bases and at J to 5 bases, leaving 10 bases not matched to a gene. Germline CDR1 is LGHNA and CDR2 is YSLEER. CDR3 in DNA: TGCGCCAGCAGCCAAGATGGATCGGGGGGTCCACACAATGAGCAGTTCTTC. It encodes CASSQDGSGGPHNEQFF.

V is TRBV28 and J is TRBJ2-7; D perhaps matches TRBD1 (6 bases). With 6 bases removed from V and 4 bases from J, the gap between germline ends came to 16 bases. In germline, CDR1 is MDHEN, CDR2 SYDVKM. The CDR3 is made up of 14 amino acids. The CDR3 DNA reads TGTGCCAGCAGACCTTCAGGGGCTGGATACGAGCAGTACTTC. Translated: CASRPSGAGYEQYF.

This sequence joins TRBV15 and TRBJ1-6; maybe TRBD1 (5 bases). CDR3 size: 13 residues. Per the germline V gene, CDR1 is LNHNV and CDR2 is YYDKDF (reference sequence). With 4 bases removed from V and 4 bases from J, the gap between germline ends came to 5 bases. In DNA form, the CDR3 reads TGTGCCACCAGCACAGGGTATAATTCACCCCTCCACTTT. Its translation is CATSTGYNSPLHF.

The rearrangement uses TRBV7-2 and TRBJ1-4; D not certain. The CDR3 spans 13 residues. The V gene's germline CDR1 is SGHTA and CDR2 FQGNSA. V lost 6 bases to trimming and J lost 2 bases, with 7 bases between them. The CDR3 region has the DNA TGTGCCAGCAGGAAAGCTACTAATGAAAAACTGTTTTTT. It translates to CASRKATNEKLFF.

Here the CDR3 reads CASSQGNTIYF. DNA for the CDR3: TGTGCCAGCAGTCAAGGAAACACCATATATTTT. V gene TRBV6-5 combines with J gene TRBJ1-3, with D uncertain. The germline V and J ends were trimmed by 5 bases and 4 bases, with 3 bases remaining between them. This CDR3 contains 11 residues. Germline CDR1 is MNHEY and CDR2 is SVGAGI.

The chain couples TRBV9 to TRBJ2-3; TRBD2 matches at 10 bases. J was trimmed by 5 bases and V by 1 base; bases with no gene match: 10. CDR1 is SGDLS, CDR2 YYNGEE, per germline. CDR3 length equals 17 residues. CDR3 nucleotides: TGTGCCAGCAGCGTACCATCTAGCGGGGGTCAAGGAGATACGCAGTATTTT. As protein: CASSVPSSGGQGDTQYF.

This clone was seen once. The chain has TRBV4-2 and TRBJ1-6, with a possible D match to TRBD1 (6 bases). Germline V CDR1 and CDR2: LGHNA, YNFKEQ. This CDR3 has 16 residues. Between the trimmed V and J ends, which lost 0 bases and 5 bases, there was a span of 11 bases. Here the CDR3 reads CASSQEQGRNNSPLHF. CDR3 sequence (DNA): TGTGCCAGCAGCCAAGAACAGGGCAGGAATAATTCACCCCTCCACTTT.

This clone was detected only once. CDR3 coding DNA: TGTGCCAGCAGCTCTTTTACTAGCGGGAGAGGAGGAGATACGCAGTATTTT. Protein product: CASSSFTSGRGGDTQYF. This rearrangement joins TRBV5-6 to TRBJ2-3; 11 bases align to TRBD2. The CDR3 consists of 17 residues. The trim removed 3 bases at V and 5 bases at J, leaving 11 bases unmatched. Germline values: CDR1 SGHDT, CDR2 YYEEEE.

The CDR3, as DNA: TGTGCCAGCAGTGTAACCCCAGGGATCGATGGCTACACCTTC. It translates to CASSVTPGIDGYTF. This chain connects TRBV2 to TRBJ1-2; TRBD1 is a possible D gene (5 bases). The length of the CDR3 is 14 residues. The germline gives CDR1 SNHLY, CDR2 FYNNEI. The ends were cut back, 4 bases at V and 6 bases at J, with 15 bases in the middle.

The chain couples TRBV6-1 to TRBJ1-1; TRBD1 is a possible D gene (5 bases). CDR3 length equals 13 residues. Between the trimmed V and J ends, which lost 4 bases and 4 bases, there was a span of 10 bases. Looked up from germline, CDR1 is MNHNS and CDR2 is SASEGT. The CDR3 reads CASSVGGSTEAFF. CDR3 nucleotide sequence: TGTGCCAGCAGTGTCGGGGGGAGCACTGAAGCTTTCTTT.

The chain joins TRBV15 to TRBJ2-7; 7 positions agree with TRBD1. V dropped 0 bases and J dropped 2; count of bases not matched to a gene: 4. Germline V gene sequence: CDR1 LNHNV, CDR2 YYDKDF (reference sequence). The CDR3 has 15 residues. The CDR3, as DNA: TGTGCCACCAGCAGAGAGCGGACAGGTGCCTACGAGCAGTACTTC. This encodes CATSRERTGAYEQYF.

This chain links TRBV11-2 with TRBJ1-1; a weak D match, TRBD1 (6 bases). CDR1 is SGHAT and CDR2 is FQNNGV in the germline V gene. The V end was cut by 4 bases, the J end by 3 bases, with 12 bases between. The CDR3 loop spans 14 amino acids. In nucleotides, the CDR3 is TGTGCCAGCAGCTCCTTAACAGGGCACACTGAAGCTTTCTTT. Translating gives CASSSLTGHTEAFF.

This chain uses TRBV27 with TRBJ2-5; D possibly corresponds to TRBD2 (5 bases). This CDR3 comprises 14 residues. Looked up from germline, CDR1 is MNHEY and CDR2 is SMNVEV (reference sequence). Between the trimmed V and J ends, which lost 6 bases and 5 bases, there was a span of 16 bases. The CDR3 DNA is TGTGCCAGCAGGAGTGAGGGTGCGATGGAGACCCAGTACTTC. Residues: CASRSEGAMETQYF.